Detailed here is one TCR beta chain. The antigen is not known. This sample stems from a study of shared clonotypes between healthy human individuals. The protocol was immunoSEQ multiplex PCR, while the TCRdb copy is restricted to in-frame clones and leaves out a portion. The data show 400,000 or so clones, about 96% seen once. General study findings and limits: Rarefaction revealed incomplete sorted-subset sequencing despite large depth.

Adult donors, all healthy and HIV-negative, had no recent acute infections or vaccinations. The trim removed 5 bases at V and 0 bases at J, leaving 6 bases unmatched. This CDR3 contains 15 residues. Germline V gene sequence: CDR1 LNHDA, CDR2 SQIVND (reference sequence). V usage is TRBV19 and J usage is TRBJ2-7, with 8 bases matching TRBD1. This sequence was found in a man younger than 45 in good health. Specimen: memory CD8+ T cells sorted from blood. The subset is: CD45RO+ cells pooled with CCR7-negative TemRA cells. DNA for the CDR3: TGTGCCAGTAGTGTGACAGGGGAACCCTCCTACGAGCAGTACTTC. Protein sequence: CASSVTGEPSYEQYF.